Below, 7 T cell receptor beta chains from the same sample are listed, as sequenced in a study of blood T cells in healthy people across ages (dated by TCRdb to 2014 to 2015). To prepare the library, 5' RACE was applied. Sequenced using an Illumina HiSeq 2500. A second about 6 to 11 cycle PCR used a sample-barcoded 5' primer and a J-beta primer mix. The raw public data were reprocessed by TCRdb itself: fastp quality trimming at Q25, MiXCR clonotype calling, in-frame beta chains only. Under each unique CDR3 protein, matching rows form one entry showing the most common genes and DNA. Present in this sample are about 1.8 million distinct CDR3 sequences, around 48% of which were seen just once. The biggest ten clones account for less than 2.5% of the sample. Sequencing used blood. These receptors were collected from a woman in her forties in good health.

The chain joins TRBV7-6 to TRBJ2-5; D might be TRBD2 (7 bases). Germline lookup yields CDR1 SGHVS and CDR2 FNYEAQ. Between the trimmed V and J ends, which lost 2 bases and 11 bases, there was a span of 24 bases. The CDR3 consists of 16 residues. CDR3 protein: CASSLSGGIGPNEQYF. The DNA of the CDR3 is TGTGCCAGCAGCTTATCGGGGGGCATTGGGCCCAATGAGCAGTACTTC.

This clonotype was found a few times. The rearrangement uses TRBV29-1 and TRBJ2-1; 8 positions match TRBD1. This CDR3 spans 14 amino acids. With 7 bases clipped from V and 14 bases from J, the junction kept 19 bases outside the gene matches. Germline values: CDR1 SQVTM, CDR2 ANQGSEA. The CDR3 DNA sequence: TGCAGCGCCTCGCGGACAGGGATCGCTTCCCCGGAGTTCTTC. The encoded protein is CSASRTGIASPEFF.

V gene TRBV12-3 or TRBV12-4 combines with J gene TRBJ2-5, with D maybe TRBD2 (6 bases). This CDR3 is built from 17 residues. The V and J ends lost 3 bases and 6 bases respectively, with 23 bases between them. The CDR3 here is CASSFPLTEGRGQTQYF. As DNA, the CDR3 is TGTGCCAGCAGTTTCCCCCTTACGGAGGGCCGCGGGCAGACCCAGTACTTC.

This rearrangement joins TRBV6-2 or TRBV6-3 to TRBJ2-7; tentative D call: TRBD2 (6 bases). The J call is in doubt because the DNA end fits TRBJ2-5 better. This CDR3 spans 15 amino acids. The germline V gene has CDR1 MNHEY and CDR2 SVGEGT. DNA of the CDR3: TGTGCCAGCAGTTTAACGGGGGTCCAAAGGGAGACCCAGTACTTC. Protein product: CASSLTGVQRETQYF.

CDR3 sequence (DNA): TGTGCCAGCAGCTTAGCTAGGACAGGGTTGGGCACAGATACGCAGTATTTT. Translating gives CASSLARTGLGTDTQYF. The chain uses TRBV7-2 and TRBJ2-3; 8 bases agree with TRBD1. This CDR3 region has 17 residues. The germline gives CDR1 SGHTA, CDR2 FQGNSA. The V segment lost 0 bases and the J segment 1 base; nucleotides outside the gene matches: 6.

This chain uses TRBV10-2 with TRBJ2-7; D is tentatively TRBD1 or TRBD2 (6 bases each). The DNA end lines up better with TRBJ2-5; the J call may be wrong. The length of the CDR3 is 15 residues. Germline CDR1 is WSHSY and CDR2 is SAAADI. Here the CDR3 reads CASSYREDRRETQYF. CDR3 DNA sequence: TGCGCCAGCAGTTACAGGGAGGATCGGAGGGAGACCCAGTACTTC.

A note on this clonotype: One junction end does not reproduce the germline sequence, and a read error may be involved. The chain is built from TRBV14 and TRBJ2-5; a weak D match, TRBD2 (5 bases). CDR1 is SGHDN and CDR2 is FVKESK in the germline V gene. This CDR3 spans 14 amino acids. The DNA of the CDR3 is TGTGCCAGCACGAGGATCGGGGAACAAGAGGCCCAGTACTTC. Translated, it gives CASTRIGEQEAQYF.